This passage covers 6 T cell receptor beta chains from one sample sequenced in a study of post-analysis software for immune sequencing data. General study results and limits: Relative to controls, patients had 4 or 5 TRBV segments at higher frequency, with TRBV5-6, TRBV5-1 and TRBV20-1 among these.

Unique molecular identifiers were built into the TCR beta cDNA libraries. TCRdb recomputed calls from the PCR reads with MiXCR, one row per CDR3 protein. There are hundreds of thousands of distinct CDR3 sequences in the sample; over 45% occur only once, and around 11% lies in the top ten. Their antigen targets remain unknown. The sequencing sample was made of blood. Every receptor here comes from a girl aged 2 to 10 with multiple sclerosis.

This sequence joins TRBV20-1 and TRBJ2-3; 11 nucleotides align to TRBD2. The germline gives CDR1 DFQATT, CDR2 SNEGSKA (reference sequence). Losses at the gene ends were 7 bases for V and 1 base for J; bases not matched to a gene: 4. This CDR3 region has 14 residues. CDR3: CSVQLAGGTDTQYF. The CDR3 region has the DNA TGCAGTGTACAACTAGCGGGGGGCACAGATACGCAGTATTTT.

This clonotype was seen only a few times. In nucleotides, the CDR3 is TGCAGTGCTAGTAGCGGCCTTTACTCCTACGAGCAGTACTTC. It is translated as CSASSGLYSYEQYF. V and J are TRBV20-1 and TRBJ2-7, with D perhaps TRBD2 (6 bases). This CDR3 is built from 14 residues. Trimming pared 3 bases from V and 0 bases from J, leaving 12 bases between. Germline V gives CDR1 DFQATT, CDR2 SNEGSKA (reference sequence).

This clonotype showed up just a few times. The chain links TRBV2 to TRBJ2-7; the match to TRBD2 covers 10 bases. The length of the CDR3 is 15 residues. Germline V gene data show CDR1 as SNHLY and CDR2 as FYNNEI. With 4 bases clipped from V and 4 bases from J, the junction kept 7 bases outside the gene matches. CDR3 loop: CASSGTSGRAYEQYF. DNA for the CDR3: TGTGCCAGCAGTGGAACCAGCGGGAGGGCATACGAGCAGTACTTC.

In DNA, the CDR3 is TGCGCCAGCAGCTTGTGGACAGCGGGTTCTAATGAGCAGTTCTTC. It specifies CASSLWTAGSNEQFF. The rearrangement uses TRBV5-1 and TRBJ2-1; D possibly uses TRBD1 or TRBD2 (6 bases each). V lost 1 base, J lost 7 bases, and 15 bases lay in between. Germline loops: CDR1 SGHRS, CDR2 YFSETQ. This CDR3 contains 15 residues. The full variable domain, with the rest looked up from reference TRBV5-1 and TRBJ2-1, is KAGVTQTPRYLIKTRGQQVTLSCSPISGHRSVSWYQQTPGQGLQFLFEYFSETQRNKGNFPGRFSGRQFSNSRSEMNVSTLELGDSALYLCASSLWTAGSNEQFFGPGTRLTVL.

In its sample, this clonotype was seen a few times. DNA of the CDR3: TGCAGCGTTGAAGGAGGCAGGAGGGAGACCCAGTACTTC. Protein sequence: CSVEGGRRETQYF. The rearrangement links TRBV29-1 to TRBJ2-5, with D possibly TRBD2 on 5 matching bases. Germline values: CDR1 SQVTM, CDR2 ANQGSEA. There are 13 residues in the CDR3. V lost 1 base and J 5 bases, leaving 11 bases between the germline ends.

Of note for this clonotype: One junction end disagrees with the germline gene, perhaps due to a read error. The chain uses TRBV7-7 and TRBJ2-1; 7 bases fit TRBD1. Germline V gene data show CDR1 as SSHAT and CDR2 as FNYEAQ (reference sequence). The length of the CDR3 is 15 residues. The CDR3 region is CASSQTGVPYNEQFF. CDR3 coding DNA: TGTGCTAGCAGCCAAACAGGGGTCCCCTACAATGAGCAGTTCTTC.